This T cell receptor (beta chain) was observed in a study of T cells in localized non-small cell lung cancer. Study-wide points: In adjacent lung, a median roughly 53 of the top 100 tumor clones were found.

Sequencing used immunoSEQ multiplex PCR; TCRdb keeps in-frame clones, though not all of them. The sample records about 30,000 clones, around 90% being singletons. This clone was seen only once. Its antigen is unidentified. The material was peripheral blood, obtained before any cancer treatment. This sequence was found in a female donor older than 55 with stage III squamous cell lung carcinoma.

CDR3 protein: CASSWDAYNEQFF. As DNA, the CDR3 is TGCGCCAGCAGCTGGGATGCTTACAATGAGCAGTTCTTC. The V and J genes are TRBV5-1 and TRBJ2-1; no reliable D call. Per the germline V gene, CDR1 is SGHRS and CDR2 is YFSETQ. The CDR3 runs to 13 residues. With 3 bases removed from V and 4 bases from J, the gap between germline ends came to 8 bases.